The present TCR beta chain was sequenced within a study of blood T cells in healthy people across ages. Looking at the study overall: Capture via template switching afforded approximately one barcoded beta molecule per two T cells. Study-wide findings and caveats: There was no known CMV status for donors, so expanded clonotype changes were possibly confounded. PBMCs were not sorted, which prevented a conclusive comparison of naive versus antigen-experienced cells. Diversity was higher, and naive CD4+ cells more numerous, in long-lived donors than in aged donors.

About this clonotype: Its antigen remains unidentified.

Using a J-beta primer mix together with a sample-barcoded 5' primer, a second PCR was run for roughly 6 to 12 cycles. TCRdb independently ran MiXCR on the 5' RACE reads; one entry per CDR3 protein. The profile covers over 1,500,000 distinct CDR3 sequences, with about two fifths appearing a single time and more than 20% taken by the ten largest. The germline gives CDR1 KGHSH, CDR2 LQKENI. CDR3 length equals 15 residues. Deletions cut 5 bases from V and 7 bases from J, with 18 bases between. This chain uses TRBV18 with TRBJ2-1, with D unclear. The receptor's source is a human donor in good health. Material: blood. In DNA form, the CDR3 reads TGTGCCAGCTCAACCCCAGACCCTCCTAGGAATGAGCAGTTCTTC. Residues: CASSTPDPPRNEQFF.